The T cell receptor (beta chain) under discussion was sequenced for a study of blood T cell repertoires in COVID-19. The overall study: The United States, Italy and Spain supplied acute and convalescent COVID-19 samples.

V lost 6 bases, J lost 4 bases, and 16 bases lay in between. CDR1 is SGHDT, CDR2 YYEEEE, per germline. The length of the CDR3 is 14 residues. Original handling: Nucleated cell number was recorded as an estimate derived from reference gene primer amplification. The table came from immunoSEQ multiplex PCR; TCRdb's copy has only in-frame clones and leaves some out. V, J and clone size are taken as reported in that table, and D and trimming were inferred from the DNA itself. In the table there are tens of thousands of clones, more than 70% of which are singletons. This rearrangement joins TRBV5-6 to TRBJ1-2; D gene unclear. The sample taken for sequencing was peripheral blood. The receptor was derived from a man in his fifties or sixties with acute or convalescent COVID-19. The CDR3 region is CASTGDREVYGYTF. In nucleotides, the CDR3 is TGTGCCAGCACTGGGGATCGGGAGGTCTATGGCTACACCTTC.